This T cell receptor beta chain was observed in a study of T-cell memory formation after mild COVID-19. For this clonotype: The antigen is undetermined.

Study observations and caveats: Memory cells collected pre-infection included some clones that later responded, suggesting cross-reactive memory joined. Clones shrinking between day 15 and 85 showed a balanced CD4/CD8 split, and those that grew later tilted toward CD4+.

With 3 bases clipped from V and 4 bases from J, the junction kept 9 bases outside the gene matches. CDR3 length: 16 amino acids. CDR1 is KGHSH, CDR2 LQKENI, per germline. MiXCR was run by TCRdb on the 5' RACE reads, yielding one entry per CDR3 protein. The table has about 190,000 distinct CDR3 sequences, 15% to 20% seen once. The chain is built from TRBV18 and TRBJ2-3; 8 bases match TRBD1. Input material: PBMCs or a T cell subset sorted from them (not recorded which). The TCR was taken from an adult woman who had mild COVID-19 (a few samples of this study predate the infection). Cell type and time point are not known. The CDR3 DNA sequence: TGTGCCAGCTCACCCCCCGGACAGGGATCCCCAGATACGCAGTATTTT. Protein: CASSPPGQGSPDTQYF.